The 28 T cell receptor beta chains presented below share a single source sample, sequenced in a study of cytomegalovirus exposure and HLA in healthy donors (dated by TCRdb to 2017 to 2019). The receptor library was made with the immunoSEQ multiplex PCR assay. The multiplex PCR relied on a mix of 60 forward primers for TCR Vbeta segments and 13 reverse primers for TCR Jbeta segments. Drawn from immuneACCESS, this table holds only the in-frame rearrangements with V and J called that TCRdb kept. Clones are partly lost; checked studies trace under half to an unresolved V gene and leave the rest unexplained. The table for this sample lists 230,000 or so clones; nearly 95% of them were counted only once. The ten largest clones add up to around 1.7% of the sample. The sequenced sample was PBMCs. The receptors stem from a girl aged 2 to 10 in good health and CMV-seronegative.

The chain recombines TRBV11-2 with TRBJ2-3; D is perhaps TRBD1 (6 bases). The V and J ends lost 2 bases and 1 base respectively, with 13 bases between them. The germline CDR1 and CDR2 sequences are SGHAT and FQNNGV. The CDR3 has 16 amino acids. The CDR3 nucleotides read TGTGCCAGCAGCTTATGGTTGGCAGGGGGCACAGATACGCAGTATTTT. This codes for CASSLWLAGGTDTQYF.

The V gene is TRBV6-5, the J gene TRBJ1-5; the D is unclear. V was clipped by 9 bases and J by 5 bases, with 17 bases between them. From germline, CDR1 is MNHEY and CDR2 SVGAGI. The CDR3 sequence is 14 residues long. CDR3 protein: CASRSGGLHQPQHF. CDR3 bases: TGTGCCAGTAGGTCAGGAGGCTTACATCAGCCCCAGCATTTT.

J is TRBJ2-7 and V is TRBV6-5; D is uncertain. The CDR3 consists of 11 residues. V was trimmed by 4 bases and J by 5 bases, leaving 6 bases between them. Germline CDR1 reads MNHEY; CDR2 reads SVGAGI. CDR3 loop: CASSSGHEQYF. The CDR3 bases are TGTGCCAGCAGTTCGGGTCACGAGCAGTACTTC.

The chain carries TRBV27 and TRBJ2-5; 10 bases align to TRBD1. This CDR3 region has 18 residues. V lost 7 bases and J lost 0; bases outside the gene matches: 14. Germline lookup yields CDR1 MNHEY and CDR2 SMNVEV (reference sequence). In DNA form, the CDR3 reads TGTGCCAGCACGGAGTACGGGACAGGGGCACACAACCAAGAGACCCAGTACTTC. It codes for CASTEYGTGAHNQETQYF.

This rearrangement joins TRBV5-1 to TRBJ2-1; 7 bases map to TRBD1. V lost 5 bases, J lost 4 bases, and 12 bases stayed unmatched. This CDR3 has 16 residues. In germline, CDR1 is SGHRS, CDR2 YFSETQ. The CDR3 bases are TGCGCCAGCAGTAAGTCAGGACAGGTATTTTACAATGAGCAGTTCTTC. Amino acids: CASSKSGQVFYNEQFF. Based on the CDR3 plus reference TRBV5-1 and TRBJ2-1, the full variable domain is KAGVTQTPRYLIKTRGQQVTLSCSPISGHRSVSWYQQTPGQGLQFLFEYFSETQRNKGNFPGRFSGRQFSNSRSEMNVSTLELGDSALYLCASSKSGQVFYNEQFFGPGTRLTVL.

The V and J genes are TRBV2 and TRBJ2-5; D is perhaps TRBD2 (5 bases). The CDR3 has 12 residues. Per germline, CDR1 SNHLY and CDR2 FYNNEI. Trimming removed 7 bases at V and 7 bases at J, with 13 bases between. Written as DNA, the CDR3 is TGTGCCAGCACTTGGACCGGAGGGACCCAGTACTTC. Translating gives CASTWTGGTQYF.

The chain couples TRBV28 to TRBJ1-3; TRBD1 matches 8 bases. Germline V CDR1 and CDR2: MDHEN, SYDVKM. The CDR3 is 14 residues long. V lost 3 bases to trimming and J lost 4 bases; unmatched junction nucleotides: 2. CDR3: CASSLSGGGNTIYF. CDR3 nucleotides: TGTGCCAGCAGTTTGTCAGGGGGCGGAAACACCATATATTTT.

The V call is TRBV18, the J call TRBJ1-5; tentatively, D is TRBD1 (5 bases). The germline V and J ends were trimmed by 2 bases and 5 bases, with 7 bases remaining between them. The CDR3 totals 13 residues. Germline V CDR1 and CDR2: KGHSH, LQKENI. Here the CDR3 reads CASSPGGDQPQHF. Written as DNA, the CDR3 is TGTGCCAGCTCACCAGGGGGGGATCAGCCCCAGCATTTT.

The V and J genes are TRBV29-1 and TRBJ2-7; D not certain. Germline V gene lookup returns CDR1 SQVTM and CDR2 ANQGSEA. V was clipped by 6 bases and J by 3 bases, with 15 bases between them. The CDR3 is made up of 13 amino acids. The CDR3 reads CSVIPTRNYEQYF. CDR3 sequence (DNA): TGCAGCGTAATACCGACACGGAACTACGAGCAGTACTTC.

CDR3 bases: TGCGCCAGCAGCCAAGAGGAGGGGGCCTCCTACGAGCAGTACTTC. It yields the protein CASSQEEGASYEQYF. The V call is TRBV4-1, the J call TRBJ2-5, with a possible D match to TRBD1 (7 bases). TRBJ2-7 explains the end of the DNA better; the J call may be wrong. The CDR3 is 15 amino acids. The V gene's germline CDR1 is MGHRA and CDR2 YSYEKL.

This chain joins TRBV6-1 and TRBJ2-7; D remains unclear. This CDR3 region has 13 residues. Germline assignment: CDR1 MNHNS and CDR2 SASEGT. The V end lost 6 bases, the J end lost 3 bases, and 12 bases lay between the germline ends. The CDR3 loop reads CASSGRSYYEQYF. The CDR3, as DNA: TGTGCCAGCAGCGGCAGGTCCTACTACGAGCAGTACTTC.

The chain recombines TRBV11-2 with TRBJ2-7, with unresolved D. Germline V CDR1 and CDR2: SGHAT, FQNNGV. The CDR3 extends over 16 amino acids. V lost 4 bases, J lost 0 bases, and 16 bases lay in between. The DNA of the CDR3 is TGTGCCAGCAGCTCCCCTTCGGCGGTAAGCTCCTACGAGCAGTACTTC. This gives the protein CASSSPSAVSSYEQYF.

The chain has TRBV10-3 and TRBJ1-4; 9 positions agree with TRBD1. V lost 5 bases and J lost 8; bases outside the gene matches: 6. Germline values: CDR1 ENHRY, CDR2 SYGVKD. The CDR3 sequence is 14 residues long. The CDR3 reads CAISRDRGMEKLFF. CDR3 bases: TGTGCCATCAGTCGAGACAGGGGGATGGAAAAACTGTTTTTT.

A remark on this clone: This CDR3 is also generated by other DNA sequences in the sample. CDR3 nucleotide sequence: TGTGCCAGCAGTTACAGGACAGGCTATGGCTACACCTTC. Residues: CASSYRTGYGYTF. The V gene is TRBV6-5, the J gene TRBJ1-2, with 7 positions matching TRBD1. The ends lost 2 bases at V and 4 bases at J; junction bases unmatched: 1. The germline V gene encodes CDR1 MNHEY and CDR2 SVGAGI. This CDR3 is 13 amino acids long.

The chain employs TRBV6-1 and TRBJ1-4; 8 positions match TRBD1. There are 15 residues in the CDR3. Unmatched junction bases numbered 11, after V lost 7 bases and J lost 7 bases. Germline V CDR1 and CDR2: MNHNS, SASEGT. This CDR3 is CASMTGTGAVEKLFF. The CDR3 nucleotides read TGTGCCAGCATGACCGGGACAGGTGCAGTTGAAAAACTGTTTTTT.

The CDR3 DNA follows: TGTGCCAGCAGCTTAACGGGGGGGTACTCCTACGAGCAGTACTTC. Its protein product is CASSLTGGYSYEQYF. The V and J genes are TRBV7-6 and TRBJ2-7, with 8 positions matching TRBD2. Trimming at V came to 2 bases and at J to 0 bases, leaving 3 bases not matched to a gene. CDR3 length equals 15 residues. Per the germline V gene, CDR1 is SGHVS and CDR2 is FNYEAQ.

V usage is TRBV5-5 and J usage is TRBJ1-1, with 7 bases lining up with TRBD1. The J segment lost 4 bases and the V segment lost 4 bases, leaving 13 bases of the junction unmatched. CDR1 and CDR2 from the germline V gene are SGHKS and YYEKEE (reference sequence). This CDR3 contains 16 residues. CDR3 in amino acids: CASSPEGAAKSTEAFF. In DNA form, the CDR3 reads TGTGCCAGCAGCCCAGAGGGGGCGGCCAAGTCCACTGAAGCTTTCTTT.

The chain recombines TRBV7-6 with TRBJ1-4; a possible D gene is TRBD1 (5 bases). Looked up from germline, CDR1 is SGHVS and CDR2 is FNYEAQ. With 3 bases removed from V and 5 bases from J, the gap between germline ends came to 7 bases. This CDR3 contains 13 residues. CDR3 in DNA: TGTGCCAGCAGCTTGGGGGGGAATGAAAAACTGTTTTTT. Amino acid sequence: CASSLGGNEKLFF.

This clone was seen only a few times. The chain links TRBV11-2 to TRBJ2-7, with 9 bases identical to TRBD2. The V gene end was trimmed by 1 base and the J gene end by 2 bases; junction bases not matched to a gene: 9. This CDR3 comprises 17 residues. In germline, CDR1 is SGHAT, CDR2 FQNNGV. The CDR3 DNA sequence: TGTGCCAGCAGCTTAGGGGTCTTAGCGGGAGAGCCCTACGAGCAGTACTTC. Amino acids: CASSLGVLAGEPYEQYF.

This clone was counted a single time. The CDR3 protein is CSASSGDTQYF. CDR3 sequence (DNA): TGCAGTGCCTCTAGCGGAGATACGCAGTATTTT. The V call is TRBV20-1, the J call TRBJ2-3; TRBD2 matches 7 bases. V trimming: 6 bases; J trimming: 5 bases; junction bases outside the gene matches: 2. CDR3 length: 11 residues. Germline V gives CDR1 DFQATT, CDR2 SNEGSKA (reference sequence).

V is TRBV10-3 and J is TRBJ1-6; 9 nucleotides align to TRBD1. J lost 3 bases, V lost 3 bases, and 6 bases had no gene match. CDR1 is ENHRY, CDR2 SYGVKD, per germline. CDR3 size: 17 residues. CDR3 coding DNA: TGTGCCATCAGTGAACAACAGGGGGCGAGCTATAATTCACCCCTCCACTTT. The encoded protein is CAISEQQGASYNSPLHF.

V gene TRBV27 combines with J gene TRBJ2-7; D is perhaps TRBD2 (5 bases). Germline V gene lookup returns CDR1 MNHEY and CDR2 SMNVEV (reference sequence). The germline V and J ends were trimmed by 1 base and 4 bases, with 14 bases remaining between them. The CDR3 covers 15 residues. The CDR3 bases are TGTGCCAGCAGTTTATTCTGGGGAGAATGGTACGAGCAGTACTTC. The encoded protein is CASSLFWGEWYEQYF.

The chain joins TRBV5-1 to TRBJ2-1, with 8 bases identical to TRBD2. The ends lost 0 bases at V and 0 bases at J; junction bases unmatched: 11. The CDR3 loop spans 19 amino acids. Germline V gives CDR1 SGHRS, CDR2 YFSETQ. The CDR3 loop reads CASSLGLLADRTSYNEQFF. DNA for the CDR3: TGCGCCAGCAGCTTGGGTTTACTAGCGGACCGCACCTCCTACAATGAGCAGTTCTTC.

The chain uses TRBV6-5 and TRBJ2-2, with TRBD1 identical over 8 bases. The germline V gene encodes CDR1 MNHEY and CDR2 SVGAGI. The CDR3 consists of 15 residues. V was pared by 6 bases and J by 7 bases, with 10 bases of the junction left unmatched. The CDR3 nucleotides are TGTGCCAGCAGCCCCTCCAGGGGGCCGGGCGGGGAGCTGTTTTTT. Protein product: CASSPSRGPGGELFF.

The rearrangement joins TRBV7-2 to TRBJ2-5; tentatively, D is TRBD2 (6 bases). From germline, CDR1 is SGHTA and CDR2 FQGNSA. CDR3 length equals 16 residues. The V end was cut by 1 base, the J end by 1 base, with 13 bases between. The CDR3 DNA reads TGTGCCAGCAGCTTAGTGTTCGGGGGTAGCCAAGAGACCCAGTACTTC. This encodes CASSLVFGGSQETQYF.

The chain recombines TRBV18 with TRBJ2-1; D not certain. This CDR3 spans 15 amino acids. Between the trimmed V and J ends, which lost 0 bases and 1 base, there was a span of 7 bases. CDR1 and CDR2 from the germline V gene are KGHSH and LQKENI. In DNA form, the CDR3 reads TGTGCCAGCTCACCACCGTGGCTGTCCTACAATGAGCAGTTCTTC. This codes for CASSPPWLSYNEQFF.

V gene TRBV19 combines with J gene TRBJ1-1; no clear D gene. The germline V and J ends were trimmed by 6 bases and 0 bases, with 14 bases remaining between them. The CDR3 extends over 15 amino acids. From germline, CDR1 is LNHDA and CDR2 SQIVND (reference sequence). The CDR3, as DNA: TGTGCCAGTAGCCCCGGGGTGGGGTTGAACACTGAAGCTTTCTTT. Translated, it gives CASSPGVGLNTEAFF. Full variable domain (rest looked up from reference TRBV19 and TRBJ1-1): DGGITQSPKYLFRKEGQNVTLSCEQNLNHDAMYWYRQDPGQGLRLIYYSQIVNDFQKGDIAEGYSVSREKKESFPLTVTSAQKNPTAFYLCASSPGVGLNTEAFFGQGTRLTVV.

The rearrangement links TRBV2 to TRBJ1-4; unclear D gene. The CDR3 runs 13 residues. The germline V gene encodes CDR1 SNHLY and CDR2 FYNNEI. The V and J ends lost 4 bases and 7 bases respectively, with 10 bases between them. CDR3 residues: CASSVSAGEKLFF. The CDR3, as DNA: TGTGCCAGCAGTGTGTCCGCGGGTGAAAAACTGTTTTTT.